This T cell receptor beta chain was identified during a study of blood T cell repertoires in COVID-19. The overall study: COVID-19 samples from acute and convalescent phases originated in the United States, Italy and Spain.

Cohort allocation depended upon clinical history that participants reported. Donors of Cohort 3 who recovered were those that had two negative PCRs, clearance, or symptom resolution. The assay was immunoSEQ multiplex PCR, and TCRdb's table has in-frame clones only and misses some. The sample carries 200,000 to 250,000 clones, about 84% recorded once. With V trimmed by 0 bases and J by 3 bases, 6 bases remained unmatched. This CDR3 is built from 15 residues. Germline loops: CDR1 SGHRS, CDR2 YFSETQ. The sequence was obtained from a man in his sixties who had recovered from COVID-19. Sequenced: PBMCs or T cells enriched from blood (not recorded which). This chain connects TRBV5-1 to TRBJ2-7, with 7 bases matching TRBD2. DNA for the CDR3: TGCGCCAGCAGCTTGGCCGGGGGGAATTTCTACGAGCAGTACTTC. Protein: CASSLAGGNFYEQYF. The whole variable domain, filled in from reference TRBV5-1 and TRBJ2-7, reads KAGVTQTPRYLIKTRGQQVTLSCSPISGHRSVSWYQQTPGQGLQFLFEYFSETQRNKGNFPGRFSGRQFSNSRSEMNVSTLELGDSALYLCASSLAGGNFYEQYFGPGTRLTVT.